Many counts were recorded for the clone carrying this TCR beta chain. Antigen unknown. The data belong to a study of regulatory T cells in long-lasting Graves disease. Study-wide background: Disease was considered persistent Graves' disease after over 5 years of antithyroid drugs (with positive TSH receptor antibodies).

General observations from the study: Analyses excluded thyroid tissue, covering peripheral blood alone.

iRepertoire HTBI primers and Arm-PCR of CDR3 regions built TCR beta libraries. Per the study methods: Across all samples, about 62 TRBV segments and roughly 14 TRBJ segments were identified. A single record per CDR3 protein comes from TCRdb applying MiXCR to the multiplex PCR reads. The V and J calls here are based on TCRdb, not the publication. Here the sample spans about 460,000 distinct CDR3 sequences, 20% to 25% being singletons. Documented time point: persistent/refractory GD, antithyroid drugs over 5 years with positive TRAb. Scientists built the TCR library using RNA that was extracted from PBMCs. The source is a female donor with Graves disease. The material was peripheral blood mononuclear cells (PBMCs), obtained when the disease was refractory, from a patient treated with antithyroid drugs.

The DNA for the CDR3 is TGTGCCAGCAGTCCTCCGGGGACAGGTATCTACGAGCAGTACTTC. Its translation: CASSPPGTGIYEQYF. The chain uses TRBV27 and TRBJ2-7; 8 bases are shared with TRBD1. V dropped 5 bases and J dropped 3; count of bases not matched to a gene: 9. This CDR3 is 15 amino acids long. The germline V gene has CDR1 MNHEY and CDR2 SMNVEV (reference sequence).